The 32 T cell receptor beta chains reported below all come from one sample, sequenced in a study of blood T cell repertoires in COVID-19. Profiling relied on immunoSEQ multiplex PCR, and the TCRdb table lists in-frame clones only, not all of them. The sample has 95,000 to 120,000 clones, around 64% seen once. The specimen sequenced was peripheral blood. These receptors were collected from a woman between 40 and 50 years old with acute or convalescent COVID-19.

The CDR3 loop reads CATSRDPGFEQYF. CDR3 DNA sequence: TGTGCCACCAGCAGAGATCCGGGGTTCGAGCAGTACTTC. The rearrangement links TRBV15 to TRBJ2-7; D might be TRBD2 (5 bases). V was clipped by 0 bases and J by 6 bases, with 9 bases between them. Germline assignment: CDR1 LNHNV and CDR2 YYDKDF (reference sequence). The CDR3 is 13 residues long.

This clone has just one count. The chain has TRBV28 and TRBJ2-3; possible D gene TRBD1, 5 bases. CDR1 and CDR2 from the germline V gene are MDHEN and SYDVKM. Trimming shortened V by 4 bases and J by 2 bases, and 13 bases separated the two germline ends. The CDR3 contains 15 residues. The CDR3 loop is CASSSLRVITDTQYF. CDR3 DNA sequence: TGTGCCAGCAGTTCCCTCAGGGTAATCACAGATACGCAGTATTTT.

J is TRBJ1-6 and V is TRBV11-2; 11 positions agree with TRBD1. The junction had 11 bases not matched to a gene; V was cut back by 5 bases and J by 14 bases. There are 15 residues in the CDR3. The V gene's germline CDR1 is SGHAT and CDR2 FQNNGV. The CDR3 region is CASSATGQGVLTLHF. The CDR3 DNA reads TGTGCCAGCAGCGCCACGGGACAGGGGGTATTGACCCTCCACTTT.

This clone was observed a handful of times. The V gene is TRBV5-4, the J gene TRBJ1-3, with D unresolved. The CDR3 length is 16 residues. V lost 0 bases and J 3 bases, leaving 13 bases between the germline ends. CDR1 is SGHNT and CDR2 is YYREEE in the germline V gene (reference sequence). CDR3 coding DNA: TGTGCCAGCAGCTTGGATGGAGGATTAGGTGGAAACACCATATATTTT. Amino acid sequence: CASSLDGGLGGNTIYF. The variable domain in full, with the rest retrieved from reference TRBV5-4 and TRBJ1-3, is ETGVTQSPTHLIKTRGQQVTLRCSSQSGHNTVSWYQQALGQGPQFIFQYYREEENGRGNFPPRFSGLQFPNYSSELNVNALELDDSALYLCASSLDGGLGGNTIYFGEGSWLTVV.

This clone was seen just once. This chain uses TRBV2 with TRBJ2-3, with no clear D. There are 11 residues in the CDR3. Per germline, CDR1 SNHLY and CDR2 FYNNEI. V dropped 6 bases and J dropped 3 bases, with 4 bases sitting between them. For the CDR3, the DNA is TGTGCCAGCAGCAATACAGATACGCAGTATTTT. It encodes CASSNTDTQYF.

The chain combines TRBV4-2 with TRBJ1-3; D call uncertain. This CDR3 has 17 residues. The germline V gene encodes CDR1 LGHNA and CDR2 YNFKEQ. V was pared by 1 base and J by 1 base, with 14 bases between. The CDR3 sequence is CASSQAYSGLSGNTIYF. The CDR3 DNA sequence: TGTGCCAGCAGCCAAGCTTATTCAGGTTTGTCTGGAAACACCATATATTTT.

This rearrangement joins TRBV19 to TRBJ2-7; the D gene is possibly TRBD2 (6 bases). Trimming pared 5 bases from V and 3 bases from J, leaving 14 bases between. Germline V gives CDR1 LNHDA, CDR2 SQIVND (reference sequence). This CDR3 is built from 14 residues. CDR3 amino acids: CASSERPGVYEQYF. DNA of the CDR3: TGTGCCAGTAGTGAACGTCCGGGGGTCTACGAGCAGTACTTC.

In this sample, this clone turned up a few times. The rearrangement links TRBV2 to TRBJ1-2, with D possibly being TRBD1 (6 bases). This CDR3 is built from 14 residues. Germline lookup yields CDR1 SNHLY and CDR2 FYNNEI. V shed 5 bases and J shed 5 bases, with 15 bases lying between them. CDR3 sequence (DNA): TGTGCCAGCAGTCTGCAGGGGCCTGGGTATGGCTACACCTTC. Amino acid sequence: CASSLQGPGYGYTF. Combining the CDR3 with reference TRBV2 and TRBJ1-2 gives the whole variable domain EPEVTQTPSHQVTQMGQEVILRCVPISNHLYFYWYRQILGQKVEFLVSFYNNEISEKSEIFDDQFSVERPDGSNFTLKIRSTKLEDSAMYFCASSLQGPGYGYTFGSGTRLTVV.

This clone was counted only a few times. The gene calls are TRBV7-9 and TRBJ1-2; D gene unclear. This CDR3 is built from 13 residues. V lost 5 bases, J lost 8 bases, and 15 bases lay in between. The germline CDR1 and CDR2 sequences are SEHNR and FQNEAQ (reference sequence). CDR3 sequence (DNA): TGTGCCAGCAGCCTGTATCACATTGCCGGCTACACCTTC. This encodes CASSLYHIAGYTF.

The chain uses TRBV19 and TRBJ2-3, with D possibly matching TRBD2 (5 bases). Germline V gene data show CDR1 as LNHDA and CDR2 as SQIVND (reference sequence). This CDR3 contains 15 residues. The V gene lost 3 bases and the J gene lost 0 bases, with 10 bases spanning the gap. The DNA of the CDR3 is TGTGCCAGTAGTATCCGCAGGACTAGCACAGATACGCAGTATTTT. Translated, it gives CASSIRRTSTDTQYF.

The chain's CDR3 is CASSPGTIQGEQYF. The CDR3 nucleotides read TGTGCCAGCTCACCAGGGACAATTCAGGGCGAGCAGTACTTC. The chain uses TRBV18 and TRBJ2-7, with D perhaps TRBD1 (6 bases). Trimming removed 2 bases at V and 6 bases at J, with 14 bases between. Germline V gene sequence: CDR1 KGHSH, CDR2 LQKENI. This CDR3 is 14 amino acids long.

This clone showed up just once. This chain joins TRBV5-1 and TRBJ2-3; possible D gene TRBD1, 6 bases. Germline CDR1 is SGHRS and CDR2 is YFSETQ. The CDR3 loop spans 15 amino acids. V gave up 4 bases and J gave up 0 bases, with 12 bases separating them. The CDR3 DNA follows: TGCGCCAGCAGCGCCCTGGACAGAAGCACAGATACGCAGTATTTT. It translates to CASSALDRSTDTQYF. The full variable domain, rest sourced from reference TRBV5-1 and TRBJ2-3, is KAGVTQTPRYLIKTRGQQVTLSCSPISGHRSVSWYQQTPGQGLQFLFEYFSETQRNKGNFPGRFSGRQFSNSRSEMNVSTLELGDSALYLCASSALDRSTDTQYFGPGTRLTVL.

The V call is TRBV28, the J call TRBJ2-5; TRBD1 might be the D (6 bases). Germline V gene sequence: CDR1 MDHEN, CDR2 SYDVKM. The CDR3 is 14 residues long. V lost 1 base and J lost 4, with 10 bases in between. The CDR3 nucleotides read TGTGCCAGCAGTTTATTTGGGGGCCCAGAGACCCAGTACTTC. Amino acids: CASSLFGGPETQYF.

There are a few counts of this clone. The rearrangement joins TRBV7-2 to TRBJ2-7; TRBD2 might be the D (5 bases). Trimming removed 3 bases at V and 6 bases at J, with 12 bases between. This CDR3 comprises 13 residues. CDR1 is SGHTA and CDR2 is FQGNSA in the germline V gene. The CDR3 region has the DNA TGTGCCAGCAGCTTTCTCCCGGCGGGCGAGCAGTACTTC. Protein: CASSFLPAGEQYF.

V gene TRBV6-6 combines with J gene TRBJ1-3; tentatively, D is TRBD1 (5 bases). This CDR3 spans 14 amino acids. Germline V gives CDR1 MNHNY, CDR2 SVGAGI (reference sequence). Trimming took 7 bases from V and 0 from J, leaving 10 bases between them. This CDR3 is CASTRGSSGNTIYF. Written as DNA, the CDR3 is TGTGCCAGCACCCGGGGGTCCTCTGGAAACACCATATATTTT.

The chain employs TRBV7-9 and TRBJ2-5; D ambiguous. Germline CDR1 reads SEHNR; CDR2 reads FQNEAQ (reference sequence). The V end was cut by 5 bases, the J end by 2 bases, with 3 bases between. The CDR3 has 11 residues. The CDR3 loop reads CASSQQETQYF. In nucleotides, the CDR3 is TGTGCCAGCAGCCAACAAGAGACCCAGTACTTC.

CDR3 loop: CASSQADRGRLYTF. CDR3 nucleotides: TGTGCCAGCAGCCAAGCCGACAGGGGACGGCTGTACACCTTC. V usage is TRBV3-1 (or the pseudogene TRBV3-2) and J usage is TRBJ1-2; 8 positions agree with TRBD1. Germline CDR1 LGHDT, CDR2 YNNKEL (reference sequence). V lost 1 base, J lost 11 bases, and 9 bases stayed unmatched. There are 14 residues in the CDR3.

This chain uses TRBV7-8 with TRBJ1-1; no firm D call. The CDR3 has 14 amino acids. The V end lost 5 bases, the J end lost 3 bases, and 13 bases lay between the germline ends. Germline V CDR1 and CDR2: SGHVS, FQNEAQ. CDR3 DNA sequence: TGTGCCAGCAGCGTCAATCGCGGGGACACTGAAGCTTTCTTT. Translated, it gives CASSVNRGDTEAFF.

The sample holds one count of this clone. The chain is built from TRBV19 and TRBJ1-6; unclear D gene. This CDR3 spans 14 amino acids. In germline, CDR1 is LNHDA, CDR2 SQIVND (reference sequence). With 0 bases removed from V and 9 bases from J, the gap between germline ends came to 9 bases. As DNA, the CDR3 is TGTGCCAGTAGTATAGAGCCAGGCTCTTCACCCCTCCACTTT. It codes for CASSIEPGSSPLHF.

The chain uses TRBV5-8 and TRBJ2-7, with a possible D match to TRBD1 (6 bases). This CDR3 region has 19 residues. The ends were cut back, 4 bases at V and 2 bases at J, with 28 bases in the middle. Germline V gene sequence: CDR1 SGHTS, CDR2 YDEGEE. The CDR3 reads CASSQTLPGTLHFTYEQYF. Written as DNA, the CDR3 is TGTGCCAGCAGCCAAACCCTCCCCGGGACACTCCACTTCACCTACGAGCAGTACTTC.

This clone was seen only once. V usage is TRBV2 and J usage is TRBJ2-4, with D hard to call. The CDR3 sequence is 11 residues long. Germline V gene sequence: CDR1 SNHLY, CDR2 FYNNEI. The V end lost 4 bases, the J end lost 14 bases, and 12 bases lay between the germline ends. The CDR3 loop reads CASSAASVKYF. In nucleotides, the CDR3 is TGTGCCAGCAGTGCCGCGAGTGTAAAGTACTTC.

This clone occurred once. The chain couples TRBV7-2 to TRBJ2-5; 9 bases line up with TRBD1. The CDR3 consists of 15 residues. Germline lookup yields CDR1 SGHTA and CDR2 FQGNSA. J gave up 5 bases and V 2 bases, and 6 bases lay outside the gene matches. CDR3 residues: CASSLITGGGETQYF. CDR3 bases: TGTGCCAGCAGCTTAATCACAGGGGGCGGGGAGACCCAGTACTTC.

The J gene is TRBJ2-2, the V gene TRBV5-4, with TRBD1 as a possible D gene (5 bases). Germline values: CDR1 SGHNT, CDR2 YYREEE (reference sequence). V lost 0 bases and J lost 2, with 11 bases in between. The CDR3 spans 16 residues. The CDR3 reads CASSLGQNTNTGELFF. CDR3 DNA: TGTGCCAGCAGCTTGGGACAGAACACTAACACCGGGGAGCTGTTTTTT. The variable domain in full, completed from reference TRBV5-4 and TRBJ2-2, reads ETGVTQSPTHLIKTRGQQVTLRCSSQSGHNTVSWYQQALGQGPQFIFQYYREEENGRGNFPPRFSGLQFPNYSSELNVNALELDDSALYLCASSLGQNTNTGELFFGEGSRLTVL.

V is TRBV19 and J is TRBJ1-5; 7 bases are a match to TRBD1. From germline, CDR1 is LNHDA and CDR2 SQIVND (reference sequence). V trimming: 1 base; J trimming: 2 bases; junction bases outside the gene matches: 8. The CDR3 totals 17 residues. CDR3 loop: CASSIGSRGMGNQPQHF. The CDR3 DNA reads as TGTGCCAGTAGTATAGGGTCCAGGGGGATGGGCAATCAGCCCCAGCATTTT.

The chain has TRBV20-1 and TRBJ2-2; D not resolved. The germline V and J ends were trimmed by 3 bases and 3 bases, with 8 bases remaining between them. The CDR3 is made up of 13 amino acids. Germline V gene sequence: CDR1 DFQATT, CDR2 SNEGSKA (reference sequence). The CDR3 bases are TGCAGTGCTAGTCGCGGCGACACCGGGGAGCTGTTTTTT. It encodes CSASRGDTGELFF.

DNA of the CDR3: TGCGCCAGCAGCTTGGCCCTGACATCCTCGGAAGCTTTCTTT. The encoded protein is CASSLALTSSEAFF. V gene TRBV5-1 combines with J gene TRBJ1-1; the D is unclear. The V end was cut by 0 bases, the J end by 8 bases, with 14 bases between. Germline V gene data show CDR1 as SGHRS and CDR2 as YFSETQ. The CDR3 spans 14 residues.

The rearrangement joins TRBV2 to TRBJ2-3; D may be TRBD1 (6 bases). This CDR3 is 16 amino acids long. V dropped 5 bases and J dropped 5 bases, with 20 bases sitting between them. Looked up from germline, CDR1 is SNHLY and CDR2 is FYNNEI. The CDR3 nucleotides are TGTGCCAGCAGTTCCCTGGGCAGGGGAGCAGGAGATACGCAGTATTTT. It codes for CASSSLGRGAGDTQYF.

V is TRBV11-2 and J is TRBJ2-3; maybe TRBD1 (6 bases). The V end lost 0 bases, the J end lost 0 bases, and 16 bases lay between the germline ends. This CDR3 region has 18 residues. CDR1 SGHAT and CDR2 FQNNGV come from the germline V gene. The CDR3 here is CASSLDLRGGRSTDTQYF. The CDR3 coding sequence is TGTGCCAGCAGCTTAGATCTTCGAGGGGGAAGAAGCACAGATACGCAGTATTTT.

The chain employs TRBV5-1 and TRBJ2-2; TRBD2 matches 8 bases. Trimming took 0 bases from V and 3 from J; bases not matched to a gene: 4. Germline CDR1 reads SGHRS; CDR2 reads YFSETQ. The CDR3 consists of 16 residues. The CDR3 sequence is CASSLDSGTYTGELFF. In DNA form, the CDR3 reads TGCGCCAGCAGCTTGGATAGCGGGACGTACACCGGGGAGCTGTTTTTT.

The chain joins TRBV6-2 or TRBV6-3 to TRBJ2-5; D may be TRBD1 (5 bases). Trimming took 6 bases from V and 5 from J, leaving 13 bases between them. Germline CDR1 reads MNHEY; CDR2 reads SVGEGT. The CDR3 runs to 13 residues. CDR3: CASSLRVWETQYF. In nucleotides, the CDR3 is TGTGCCAGCAGCCTCAGGGTATGGGAGACCCAGTACTTC.

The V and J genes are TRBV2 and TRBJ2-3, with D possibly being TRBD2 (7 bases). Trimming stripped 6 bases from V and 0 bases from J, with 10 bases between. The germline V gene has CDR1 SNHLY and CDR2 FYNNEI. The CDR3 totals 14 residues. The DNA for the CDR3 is TGTGCCAGCAGGGGGGGGACAAGCACAGATACGCAGTATTTT. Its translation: CASRGGTSTDTQYF.

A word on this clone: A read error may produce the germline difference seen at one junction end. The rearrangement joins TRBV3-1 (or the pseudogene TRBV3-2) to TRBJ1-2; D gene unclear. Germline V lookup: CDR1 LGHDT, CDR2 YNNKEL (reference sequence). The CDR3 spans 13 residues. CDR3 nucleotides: TGTGCCAGCAGCCAAGATGCCGGCGGGAGGGCCGCCTTC. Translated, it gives CASSQDAGGRAAF.